A few counts support the clone carrying this T cell receptor (beta chain). Its cognate antigen is unknown. The data derive from a study of blood T cells in healthy people across ages. Points from the study as a whole: Long-lived donors carried more naive CD4+ cells and greater diversity than aged donors.

Approximately 9 milliliters was the volume of peripheral blood drawn from each donor. The CDR3 sequence is 18 residues long. J was trimmed by 4 bases and V by 7 bases; bases with no gene match: 18. Germline-derived CDR1 and CDR2 are SGHRS and YFSETQ. A J-beta primer mix and a sample-barcoded 5' primer were used in a second PCR of roughly 6 to 11 cycles. TCRdb re-called the 5' RACE reads through MiXCR, storing one row per CDR3 protein. The sample consists of about 1.6 million distinct CDR3 sequences, almost 35% of them appearing once. The sequenced sample was blood. This receptor was obtained from a woman aged 25 to 39 in good health. The chain employs TRBV5-1 and TRBJ2-3, with 10 positions matching TRBD2. The CDR3: CASGPGLAPDVRSDTQYF. In DNA, the CDR3 is TGCGCCAGCGGACCGGGACTAGCGCCAGACGTAAGGTCAGATACGCAGTATTTT.